This T cell receptor beta chain was profiled in a study of CD8+CD57+ T cells in acquired aplastic anemia. Study overall: The study obtained an average of around 2.9 ug of DNA from sorted CD4+ and CD8+ cells. The study, taken as a whole, reports: Simpson's diversity of CD8+ cells was not significantly different in patients compared with controls. Patients and controls shared 25 to 30 CD8+ CDR3 sequences, highly expressed in patients.

Genomic DNA was employed as the template in profiling TCR beta VDJ and CDR3. TCRdb recomputed calls from the reads with MiXCR, one row per CDR3 protein. The table lists 150,000 to 200,000 distinct CDR3 sequences, 40% to 55% of them singletons, with about 2.9% in the top ten. The CDR3 is made up of 13 amino acids. The V gene's germline CDR1 is DFQATT and CDR2 SNEGSKA (reference sequence). This clonotype was counted many times. The antigen remains undetermined. One junction end disagrees with the germline gene, perhaps due to a read error. Input material: sorted CD4+, CD8+, or CD8+CD57+ T cells (not recorded which) from PBMCs. V is TRBV20-1 and J is TRBJ2-7; 7 nucleotides align to TRBD1. The receptor was derived from a human donor in good health. The CDR3 nucleotides are TGCAGTGCTGGAGACAGGGAACCTTACGAGCAGTACTTC. It translates to CSAGDREPYEQYF.